This T cell receptor (beta chain) was sequenced for a study of cytotoxic CD8 clonotypes in ibrutinib-treated CLL. Study context: Response was recorded as partial in some 24 patients and complete in 2; at median about 6 years, approximately 15 remained remitted and about 12 had progressed. Once patients had received a median about twelve months of treatment, range 6 to 36, response samples were obtained. Study-wide results and caveats: On treatment, the uncommon public clonotypes contracted or remained stable. Baseline clonality, above age-matched healthy donor levels, tracked circulating CD8+ T-cell counts.

Profiled with immunoSEQ multiplex PCR; TCRdb holds only in-frame clones, not every one. The data contain fewer than 400,000 clones, around 66% of them singletons. V was clipped by 3 bases and J by 4 bases, with 15 bases between them. The CDR3 has 15 residues. Germline V gives CDR1 LNHNV, CDR2 YYDKDF (reference sequence). Only a few counts were recorded for this clone. Its antigen is currently unknown. J is TRBJ1-1 and V is TRBV15; D is uncertain. The sequence came from a human donor with chronic lymphocytic leukemia. The input for sequencing was PBMCs, taken after 36 months of ibrutinib treatment. The CDR3 loop reads CATSSRIGVGTEAFF. DNA of the CDR3: TGTGCCACCAGCAGTCGTATCGGGGTGGGCACTGAAGCTTTCTTT.